The 12 T cell receptor beta chains below all came from one sample that was sequenced in a study of OX40 agonist ivuxolimab in advanced cancers. Produced via immunoSEQ multiplex PCR; TCRdb's table is partial and in-frame only. Among 50,000 to 65,000 clones listed, roughly four fifths were seen once. The sample consisted of CD4+ or CD8+ T cells sorted from blood, taken in a trial of the OX40 agonist ivuxolimab. These TCRs come from an adult with an advanced solid tumor such as melanoma, head and neck, liver or kidney cancer.

V is TRBV9 and J is TRBJ2-2; 7 nucleotides align to TRBD2. CDR3 length: 14 amino acids. Trimming cost V 0 bases and J 4 bases; bases outside gene matches: 0. Germline V CDR1 and CDR2: SGDLS, YYNGEE. As DNA, the CDR3 is TGTGCCAGCAGCGTAGCGGGGGGCACCGGGGAGCTGTTTTTT. Translating gives CASSVAGGTGELFF.

The V call is TRBV11-2, the J call TRBJ2-3; 9 positions agree with TRBD2. J gave up 5 bases and V 3 bases, and 12 bases lay outside the gene matches. CDR1 and CDR2 (germline): SGHAT, FQNNGV. CDR3 length: 17 amino acids. The CDR3 DNA reads as TGTGCCAGCAGCTTCCGTGTGGGCGGGGGGGCTATAGATACGCAGTATTTT. Protein: CASSFRVGGGAIDTQYF.

This clone showed up just a few times. V usage is TRBV5-5 and J usage is TRBJ2-1, with 7 bases aligning to TRBD2. The junction had 1 base not matched to a gene; V was cut back by 4 bases and J by 0 bases. The CDR3 has 14 residues. Per germline, CDR1 SGHKS and CDR2 YYEKEE (reference sequence). CDR3 sequence (DNA): TGTGCCAGCAGCCGGGGGGACTCCTACAATGAGCAGTTCTTC. Its translation is CASSRGDSYNEQFF.

The chain is built from TRBV27 and TRBJ1-1; D perhaps matches TRBD1 (5 bases). The germline CDR1 and CDR2 sequences are MNHEY and SMNVEV (reference sequence). The CDR3 extends over 14 amino acids. V was shortened by 3 bases and J by 3 bases, with 11 bases between the two germline ends. The chain's CDR3 is CASSLKRGHTEAFF. The DNA of the CDR3 is TGTGCCAGCAGTTTGAAAAGGGGTCACACTGAAGCTTTCTTT.

CDR3 nucleotides: TGTGCCAGCAGCTTAGAGACGGGGGGGCAGTATTTT. It translates to CASSLETGGQYF. This chain uses TRBV7-9 with TRBJ2-3, with 7 bases aligning to TRBD2. The J segment lost 11 bases and the V segment lost 1 base, leaving 3 bases of the junction unmatched. CDR1 is SEHNR and CDR2 is FQNEAQ in the germline V gene (reference sequence). The CDR3 is 12 residues long.

The V and J genes are TRBV19 and TRBJ1-2, with D perhaps matching TRBD1 (6 bases). Trimming stripped 1 base from V and 4 bases from J, with 13 bases between. The CDR3 is made up of 15 amino acids. Germline V lookup: CDR1 LNHDA, CDR2 SQIVND (reference sequence). CDR3 protein: CASSIVQGRGYGYTF. CDR3 nucleotides: TGTGCCAGTAGTATAGTGCAGGGGCGAGGCTATGGCTACACCTTC.

The chain carries TRBV4-1 and TRBJ2-3; TRBD2 aligns across 8 bases. CDR3 length: 18 residues. J gave up 2 bases and V 0 bases, and 10 bases lay outside the gene matches. Germline CDR1 is MGHRA and CDR2 is YSYEKL. The CDR3 region has the DNA TGCGCCAGCAGCCAAGATAGGTCTGCGGGGGGCCACACAGATACGCAGTATTTT. This gives the protein CASSQDRSAGGHTDTQYF.

This CDR3 is CASSYTENTEAFF. The CDR3 DNA is TGTGCCAGCAGTTACACAGAGAACACTGAAGCTTTCTTT. The chain couples TRBV6-6 to TRBJ1-1, with D hard to call. Germline V gene lookup returns CDR1 MNHNY and CDR2 SVGAGI (reference sequence). CDR3 size: 13 residues. V lost 2 bases to trimming and J lost 1 base, with 5 bases between them.

The rearrangement joins TRBV19 to TRBJ1-1; TRBD1 is a possible D gene (6 bases). The germline V and J ends were trimmed by 6 bases and 1 base, with 6 bases remaining between them. Germline V gives CDR1 LNHDA, CDR2 SQIVND (reference sequence). The CDR3 length is 12 residues. This CDR3 is CASRGQNTEAFF. The CDR3 DNA sequence: TGTGCCAGTAGGGGACAGAACACTGAAGCTTTCTTT.

V usage is TRBV7-3 and J usage is TRBJ2-2, with D possibly TRBD2 on 7 matching bases. CDR1 SGHTA and CDR2 FQGTGA come from the germline V gene. Trimming removed 8 bases at V and 4 bases at J, with 23 bases between. The CDR3 runs 17 residues. This CDR3 is CASLPRWGGGGTGELFF. The CDR3 DNA reads TGTGCCAGCCTGCCTCGGTGGGGGGGCGGAGGCACCGGGGAGCTGTTTTTT.

The V call is TRBV7-9, the J call TRBJ1-2; D is unclear. The germline gives CDR1 SEHNR, CDR2 FQNEAQ (reference sequence). CDR3 length: 13 amino acids. Trimming stripped 0 bases from V and 6 bases from J, with 8 bases between. CDR3 sequence (DNA): TGTGCCAGCAGCTTAGCCCTTAGGGATGGCTACACCTTC. Protein: CASSLALRDGYTF.

The rearrangement joins TRBV20-1 to TRBJ2-7; D uncertain. The V gene lost 4 bases and the J gene lost 2 bases, with 6 bases spanning the gap. The CDR3 has 11 residues. Germline-derived CDR1 and CDR2 are DFQATT and SNEGSKA (reference sequence). This chain's CDR3 is CSATATYEQYF. The CDR3 DNA is TGCAGTGCTACGGCTACCTACGAGCAGTACTTC.